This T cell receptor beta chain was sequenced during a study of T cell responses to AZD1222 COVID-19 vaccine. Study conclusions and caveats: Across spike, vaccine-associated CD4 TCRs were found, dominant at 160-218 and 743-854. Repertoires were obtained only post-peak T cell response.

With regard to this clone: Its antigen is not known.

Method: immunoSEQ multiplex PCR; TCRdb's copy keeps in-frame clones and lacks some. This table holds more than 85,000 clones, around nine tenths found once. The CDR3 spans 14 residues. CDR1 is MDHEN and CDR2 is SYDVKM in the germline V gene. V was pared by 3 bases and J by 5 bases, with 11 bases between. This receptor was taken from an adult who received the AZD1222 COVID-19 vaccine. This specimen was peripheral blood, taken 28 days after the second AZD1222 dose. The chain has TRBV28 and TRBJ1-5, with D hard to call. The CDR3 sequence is CASSLGQLHQPQHF. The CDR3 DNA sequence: TGTGCCAGCAGTTTGGGCCAGCTTCATCAGCCCCAGCATTTT.